The 5 T cell receptor beta chains given below trace back to one sample, sequenced in a study of T cells in Graves' hyperthyroidism and ophthalmopathy. Amplified TCR beta CDR3 regions derived from RNA transcripts. The HTBI set primed first-round TCR CDR3 RT-PCR. TCRdb reprocessed the multiplex PCR reads with MiXCR, giving one entry per CDR3 protein. Of some 490,000 distinct CDR3 sequences in the sample, about 16% were seen once. The specimen sequenced was blood. Receptor source: a woman aged 30 to 39 with Graves' ophthalmopathy.

This clonotype showed up just a few times. The chain employs TRBV6-6 and TRBJ1-4; D is uncertain. Trimming left V 0 bases short and J 3 bases short, with 8 bases between. This CDR3 comprises 15 residues. In germline, CDR1 is MNHNY, CDR2 SVGAGI (reference sequence). The CDR3 DNA follows: TGTGCCAGCAGTTACTCGTGGGATGCTAATGAAAAACTGTTTTTT. Protein product: CASSYSWDANEKLFF.

This clonotype showed up many times. This chain connects TRBV6-2 or TRBV6-3 to TRBJ2-4, with D perhaps matching TRBD2 (5 bases). Trimming cost V 5 bases and J 7 bases, with 6 bases left between them. Germline values: CDR1 MNHEY, CDR2 SVGEGT. CDR3 size: 11 residues. The CDR3 here is CASSAGNIQYF. CDR3 nucleotides: TGTGCCAGCAGTGCGGGCAACATTCAGTACTTC.

This clonotype was counted many times. The rearrangement uses TRBV7-2 and TRBJ2-4; D is undetermined. CDR3 size: 13 residues. In germline, CDR1 is SGHTA, CDR2 FQGNSA. The V end was cut by 3 bases, the J end by 8 bases, with 11 bases between. The CDR3 here is CASSFARSDIQYF. In DNA, the CDR3 is TGTGCCAGCAGCTTCGCTAGATCGGACATTCAGTACTTC. The full variable domain, with the rest looked up from reference TRBV7-2 and TRBJ2-4, is GAGVSQSPSNKVTEKGKDVELRCDPISGHTALYWYRQSLGQGLEFLIYFQGNSAPDKSGLPSDRFSAERTGGSVSTLTIQRTQQEDSAVYLCASSFARSDIQYFGAGTRLSVL.

This clonotype was seen many times. The genes are TRBV27 and TRBJ1-1; D may be TRBD1 (5 bases). V lost 5 bases, J lost 1 base, and 11 bases lay in between. The length of the CDR3 is 14 residues. Germline V gene sequence: CDR1 MNHEY, CDR2 SMNVEV (reference sequence). CDR3 residues: CASSPWTQNTEAFF. The CDR3 DNA sequence: TGTGCCAGCAGTCCATGGACACAGAACACTGAAGCTTTCTTT.

This clonotype was found a few times. The V call is TRBV29-1, the J call TRBJ2-3; 15 nucleotides align to TRBD2. CDR1 is SQVTM and CDR2 is ANQGSEA in the germline V gene. The CDR3 covers 21 residues. After removal of 1 base from V and 5 bases from J, the junction contained 19 bases not matched to a gene. DNA of the CDR3: TGCAGCGTTGAAGTACCTATAGGATGGACTAGCGGGAGGGCCTTAGGAGATACGCAGTATTTT. It specifies CSVEVPIGWTSGRALGDTQYF.